One and the same sample provided the 26 T cell receptor beta chains below, sequenced in a study of vaccination effects on CD4 cells after COVID-19 (dated by TCRdb to the early 2020s). The antigens for these receptors are not known. In the ViraFEST assay, PBMC were stimulated with viral peptide pools, and antigen-specific CD4+ T cell clonotypes were then identified by expansion using TCR sequencing. After around ten days of culture, CD4+ T cells were isolated with the EasySep CD4+ T cell isolation kit. Healthy vaccine recipients had no prior SARS-CoV-2 infection, confirmed by negative nucleocapsid antibodies before and after vaccination. Receptor amplification or capture employed the immunoSEQ multiplex PCR assay. TCRdb took this table from immuneACCESS and kept in-frame rearrangements with V and J called. Such tables lack part of the clones; where checked against another copy, unresolved V genes explain under half of the gap, and the rest is unexplained. The sample profile shows over 25,000 clones; 65% to 75% of them were found once. The ten largest clones take up about 10% of the sample.

This specimen was CD4+ T cells from PBMCs cultured with SARS-CoV-2 spike peptides, taken before COVID-19 vaccination. In the paper's terms, the cell subset or site label means: SARS-CoV-2 spike overlapping peptide pool stimulation. These receptors came from a human donor who received a COVID-19 vaccine.

The gene calls are TRBV3-1 (or the pseudogene TRBV3-2) and TRBJ1-5; D gene unclear. Trimming removed 1 base at V and 5 bases at J, with 6 bases between. Germline V lookup: CDR1 LGHDT, CDR2 YNNKEL (reference sequence). CDR3 length: 13 amino acids. The CDR3 protein is CASSQASDQPQHF. CDR3 DNA sequence: TGTGCCAGCAGCCAAGCTTCGGATCAGCCCCAGCATTTT.

By frequency in the sample, this clone is medium-sized. This chain joins TRBV2 and TRBJ2-3; D could derive from TRBD1 or TRBD2 (5 bases each). The germline V and J ends were trimmed by 8 bases and 6 bases, with 18 bases remaining between them. The CDR3 is 14 residues long. Germline values: CDR1 SNHLY, CDR2 FYNNEI. CDR3 amino acids: CASGLGGGPDTQYF. The CDR3 DNA reads TGTGCCAGCGGGCTGGGTGGGGGTCCTGATACGCAGTATTTT.

The V call is TRBV6-5, the J call TRBJ1-2; 7 bases agree with TRBD1. V trimming: 6 bases; J trimming: 6 bases; junction bases outside the gene matches: 7. The CDR3 spans 13 residues. CDR1 is MNHEY and CDR2 is SVGAGI in the germline V gene. The CDR3 coding sequence is TGTGCCAGCAGGTCACAGGGGATAAATGGCTACACCTTC. It specifies CASRSQGINGYTF.

This clone was detected once. This chain uses TRBV10-3 with TRBJ1-4; D may be TRBD1 (5 bases). The CDR3 length is 13 residues. V lost 9 bases and J lost 4, with 12 bases in between. Germline loops: CDR1 ENHRY, CDR2 SYGVKD. CDR3 amino acids: CAIAPRDNEKLFF. CDR3 sequence (DNA): TGTGCCATAGCGCCCAGGGATAATGAAAAACTGTTTTTT.

There are a few counts of this clone. J is TRBJ1-5 and V is TRBV2; D is uncertain. V gave up 1 base and J gave up 3 bases, with 10 bases separating them. The germline CDR1 and CDR2 sequences are SNHLY and FYNNEI. This CDR3 is built from 15 residues. The CDR3 bases are TGTGCCAGCAGTGAAGACCTAAAATACAATCAGCCCCAGCATTTT. Protein: CASSEDLKYNQPQHF.

The CDR3 DNA is TGTGCCAGCAGCTCCCTCGGTAGGGACTACGAGCAGTACTTC. This encodes CASSSLGRDYEQYF. The V and J genes are TRBV5-8 and TRBJ2-7; no firm D call. Germline CDR1 is SGHTS and CDR2 is YDEGEE. Trimming cost V 3 bases and J 3 bases, with 13 bases left between them. This CDR3 has 14 amino acids. The whole variable domain, remainder taken from reference TRBV5-8 and TRBJ2-7, is EAGVTQSPTHLIKTRGQQATLRCSPISGHTSVYWYQQALGLGLQFLLWYDEGEERNRGNFPPRFSGRQFPNYSSELNVNALELEDSALYLCASSSLGRDYEQYFGPGTRLTVT.

The V and J genes are TRBV10-1 and TRBJ1-2; D remains ambiguous. Germline loops: CDR1 WNHNN, CDR2 SYGVQD (reference sequence). This CDR3 is built from 15 residues. Trimming took off 2 bases at V and 3 bases at J, with 13 bases between the two ends. The CDR3 reads CASSEGSSADYGYTF. In nucleotides, the CDR3 is TGCGCCAGCAGTGAGGGATCTTCAGCAGACTATGGCTACACCTTC.

This clone was observed a few times. One end of the junction is discordant with germline, which a read error may explain. The DNA of the CDR3 is TGTGCCAGCAGTGAAGCTTTCGAAGCAGCGGTAACGTTC. The encoded protein is CASSEAFEAAVTF. The chain recombines TRBV2 with TRBJ2-7; D possibly corresponds to TRBD2 (5 bases). This CDR3 has 13 amino acids. CDR1 is SNHLY and CDR2 is FYNNEI in the germline V gene.

The chain combines TRBV27 with TRBJ2-5; unclear D gene. CDR3 length equals 14 residues. Trimming stripped 3 bases from V and 1 base from J, with 9 bases between. CDR1 is MNHEY, CDR2 SMNVEV, per germline (reference sequence). The chain's CDR3 is CASSLRESQETQYF. The CDR3 coding sequence is TGTGCCAGCAGTTTGAGAGAATCCCAAGAGACCCAGTACTTC.

The chain is built from TRBV6-2 or TRBV6-3 and TRBJ2-4; D is possibly TRBD2 (5 bases). Germline loops: CDR1 MNHEY, CDR2 SVGEGT. There are 15 residues in the CDR3. V lost 6 bases and J 6 bases, leaving 18 bases between the germline ends. In nucleotides, the CDR3 is TGTGCCAGCAGCCCTCCGGGCGGACTGGGAAACATTCAGTACTTC. Translation gives CASSPPGGLGNIQYF.

The chain combines TRBV15 with TRBJ2-1; D call uncertain. Germline V lookup: CDR1 LNHNV, CDR2 YYDKDF (reference sequence). The CDR3 loop spans 16 amino acids. V dropped 0 bases and J dropped 4 bases, with 13 bases sitting between them. The CDR3 sequence is CATSRDLGYGYNEQFF. The CDR3 nucleotides are TGTGCCACCAGCAGAGATCTGGGGTATGGGTACAATGAGCAGTTCTTC.

This clone was seen a few times. The V and J genes are TRBV3-1 (or the pseudogene TRBV3-2) and TRBJ1-4; possible D gene TRBD1, 6 bases. The germline V and J ends were trimmed by 2 bases and 8 bases, with 21 bases remaining between them. CDR1 is LGHDT, CDR2 YNNKEL, per germline (reference sequence). The CDR3 length is 17 residues. CDR3 amino acids: CASSQQEGRGSREKLFF. Written as DNA, the CDR3 is TGTGCCAGCAGCCAACAGGAGGGAAGGGGGTCGAGAGAAAAACTGTTTTTT.

This clone has only a few counts. V and J are TRBV6-1 and TRBJ1-3; D gene ambiguous. The ends were cut back, 1 base at V and 2 bases at J, with 6 bases in the middle. CDR3 length equals 14 residues. Germline assignment: CDR1 MNHNS and CDR2 SASEGT. As DNA, the CDR3 is TGTGCCAGCAGTGAAGGCTGGGCTGGAAACACCATATATTTT. Translated: CASSEGWAGNTIYF.

The V gene is TRBV6-5, the J gene TRBJ2-5; 9 positions match TRBD1. The CDR3 is 15 residues long. Trimming took 2 bases from V and 6 from J; bases not matched to a gene: 7. The germline V gene encodes CDR1 MNHEY and CDR2 SVGAGI. CDR3 amino acids: CASSYGTGPGQTQYF. CDR3 coding DNA: TGTGCCAGCAGTTACGGGACAGGGCCTGGTCAGACCCAGTACTTC.

The chain uses TRBV18 and TRBJ2-3; D is uncertain. Germline values: CDR1 KGHSH, CDR2 LQKENI. The V and J ends lost 3 bases and 2 bases respectively, with 6 bases between them. The CDR3 loop spans 13 amino acids. The CDR3 reads CASSPLITDTQYF. The CDR3 nucleotides are TGTGCCAGCTCACCTCTCATCACAGATACGCAGTATTTT.

The chain carries TRBV20-1 and TRBJ2-5; the D gene is possibly TRBD2 (6 bases). CDR1 DFQATT and CDR2 SNEGSKA come from the germline V gene (reference sequence). The ends were cut back, 5 bases at V and 6 bases at J, with 10 bases in the middle. The length of the CDR3 is 11 residues. DNA for the CDR3: TGCAGTGCTGGCGGGGTACAGACCCAGTACTTC. Translated, it gives CSAGGVQTQYF.

The CDR3 DNA follows: TGCGCCAGCAGCACCGGACAGAGCCGTAAGACCCAGTACTTC. This codes for CASSTGQSRKTQYF. The genes are TRBV5-1 and TRBJ2-5; D is possibly TRBD1 (6 bases). CDR1 is SGHRS, CDR2 YFSETQ, per germline. The CDR3 contains 14 residues. The ends were cut back, 4 bases at V and 6 bases at J, with 16 bases in the middle. Together with reference TRBV5-1 and TRBJ2-5, the CDR3 gives the full variable domain: KAGVTQTPRYLIKTRGQQVTLSCSPISGHRSVSWYQQTPGQGLQFLFEYFSETQRNKGNFPGRFSGRQFSNSRSEMNVSTLELGDSALYLCASSTGQSRKTQYFGPGTRLLVL.

This chain connects TRBV27 to TRBJ1-1, with D perhaps TRBD1 (5 bases). The V and J ends lost 4 bases and 6 bases respectively, with 12 bases between them. The germline CDR1 and CDR2 sequences are MNHEY and SMNVEV (reference sequence). The CDR3 has 13 residues. Written as DNA, the CDR3 is TGTGCCAGCAGTTCACGCCGACAGTCTGAAGCTTTCTTT. It encodes CASSSRRQSEAFF.

The V gene is TRBV3-1 (or the pseudogene TRBV3-2), the J gene TRBJ2-2; the D gene is possibly TRBD1 (5 bases). The germline V gene encodes CDR1 LGHDT and CDR2 YNNKEL (reference sequence). This CDR3 spans 14 amino acids. V lost 3 bases and J 5 bases, leaving 10 bases between the germline ends. The CDR3 DNA is TGTGCCAGCAGCCAGGACCAGGGAACCGGGGAGCTGTTTTTT. Encoded protein: CASSQDQGTGELFF.

The chain combines TRBV5-4 with TRBJ1-1; no clear D gene. CDR1 and CDR2 (germline): SGHNT, YYREEE (reference sequence). The CDR3 covers 15 residues. V was cut by 0 bases and J by 0 bases, with 9 bases left in between. The CDR3 loop is CASSLALTMNTEAFF. CDR3 nucleotides: TGTGCCAGCAGCTTGGCTCTGACAATGAACACTGAAGCTTTCTTT.

V usage is TRBV7-9 and J usage is TRBJ2-4, with TRBD2 matching 7 bases. This CDR3 has 17 residues. Trimming took 7 bases from V and 3 from J; bases not matched to a gene: 15. Germline CDR1 SEHNR, CDR2 FQNEAQ (reference sequence). This chain's CDR3 is CASTIIGASGIKNIQYF. Here the CDR3 DNA reads TGTGCCAGCACGATCATTGGGGCTAGCGGAATCAAAAACATTCAGTACTTC.

This chain connects TRBV7-6 to TRBJ1-1; TRBD1 matches 7 bases. Trimming cost V 3 bases and J 0 bases; bases outside gene matches: 7. The CDR3 totals 16 residues. The V gene's germline CDR1 is SGHVS and CDR2 FNYEAQ. The CDR3 loop reads CASSFLTGTVNTEAFF. The DNA of the CDR3 is TGTGCCAGCAGCTTCCTGACCGGGACAGTGAACACTGAAGCTTTCTTT.

The chain uses TRBV12-3 or TRBV12-4 and TRBJ2-3; 7 bases are shared with TRBD2. The CDR3 is 11 amino acids. CDR3 nucleotide sequence: TGTGCGTCGGGAGGAACAGATACGCAGTATTTT. Its translation: CASGGTDTQYF.

The V call is TRBV7-2, the J call TRBJ2-5, with TRBD2 matching over 14 bases. The CDR3 consists of 15 residues. Germline V CDR1 and CDR2: SGHTA, FQGNSA. J gave up 8 bases and V 5 bases, and 7 bases lay outside the gene matches. CDR3 DNA: TGTGCCAGCAGCACCCGACTAGCGGGAGGGGGAACCCAGTACTTC. Amino acid sequence: CASSTRLAGGGTQYF.

The J gene is TRBJ2-7, the V gene TRBV10-3; TRBD2 might be the D (6 bases). Trimming cost V 8 bases and J 5 bases, with 16 bases left between them. CDR3 length: 13 amino acids. Germline CDR1 reads ENHRY; CDR2 reads SYGVKD. In DNA, the CDR3 is TGTGCCATCGCCGGAGGGGATTGGAACGAGCAGTACTTC. Protein: CAIAGGDWNEQYF.

This rearrangement joins TRBV9 to TRBJ2-3, with D maybe TRBD2 (6 bases). This CDR3 spans 14 amino acids. The V gene's germline CDR1 is SGDLS and CDR2 YYNGEE. V lost 2 bases and J lost 1, with 8 bases in between. CDR3 sequence: CASSVWGGTDTQYF. As DNA, the CDR3 is TGTGCCAGCAGCGTTTGGGGGGGCACAGATACGCAGTATTTT.